Each of the 8 T cell receptor beta chains below was sequenced from the same sample in a study of T cell repertoires in cytomegalovirus infection. No cognate antigen is known for these TCRs. TCRdb itself ran the reads through MiXCR, one entry per CDR3 protein. Here the sample spans about 310,000 distinct CDR3 sequences, more than 20% being singletons. Sample: cultured PBMCs, taken from culture after CMV antigen stimulation. These receptors all come from a human donor in good health (CMV status not recorded). Some clones in this sample may be carry-over from other donors' samples.

In its sample, this clonotype was seen a few times. V gene TRBV11-2 combines with J gene TRBJ1-2; a weak D match, TRBD1 (6 bases). The CDR3 sequence is 12 residues long. The germline V gene encodes CDR1 SGHAT and CDR2 FQNNGV. With 5 bases removed from V and 8 bases from J, the gap between germline ends came to 12 bases. CDR3 in amino acids: CASSLLQGGYTF. DNA for the CDR3: TGTGCCAGCAGCCTATTACAGGGAGGCTACACCTTC.

In this sample, this clonotype turned up a few times. One end of the junction varies from germline; a read error may be responsible. This chain uses TRBV6-8 with TRBJ2-3; a weak D match, TRBD2 (6 bases). CDR3 length equals 15 residues. The germline V gene has CDR1 MNHGY and CDR2 SAAAGT. The CDR3 loop reads CASRYFSEGADTQYF. In nucleotides, the CDR3 is TGTGCCAGCAGGTACTTCTCGGAGGGCGCGGATACGCAGTATTTT.

This clonotype has more than one count but fewer than ten. This sequence joins TRBV6-6 and TRBJ2-1; D is ambiguous. CDR1 MNHNY and CDR2 SVGAGI come from the germline V gene (reference sequence). V dropped 4 bases and J dropped 6 bases, with 16 bases sitting between them. The CDR3 length is 15 residues. In nucleotides, the CDR3 is TGTGCCAGCAGTTCTCCTGGGTCCCTTCGCAATGAGCAGTTCTTC. Amino acid sequence: CASSSPGSLRNEQFF.

This clonotype has a count of ten or more. The CDR3 sequence: CASRKTGDQPQHF. The CDR3 region has the DNA TGTGCCAGCAGAAAGACAGGGGACCAGCCCCAGCATTTT. V is TRBV6-2 or TRBV6-3 and J is TRBJ1-5; 8 bases align to TRBD1. CDR1 is MNHEY and CDR2 is SVGEGT in the germline V gene. CDR3 length equals 13 residues. With V trimmed by 6 bases and J by 7 bases, 5 bases remained unmatched.

The chain employs TRBV5-1 and TRBJ2-1; D unclear. The CDR3 runs to 14 residues. The germline gives CDR1 SGHRS, CDR2 YFSETQ. Deletions cut 0 bases from V and 9 bases from J, with 13 bases between. This chain's CDR3 is CASSLASSVGEQFF. As DNA, the CDR3 is TGCGCCAGCAGCTTGGCCTCTTCAGTGGGTGAGCAGTTCTTC.

This clonotype has only a few counts. CDR3 nucleotides: TGTGCCAGTAGTCCCCAGGGAGGAGTCATAACCTACGAGCAGTACTTC. Translating it yields CASSPQGGVITYEQYF. V and J are TRBV19 and TRBJ2-7, with D tentatively TRBD2 (6 bases). CDR1 and CDR2 from the germline V gene are LNHDA and SQIVND (reference sequence). V lost 5 bases and J 2 bases, leaving 19 bases between the germline ends. This CDR3 comprises 16 residues.

This clonotype was seen more than once but under ten times. The CDR3 DNA reads as TGTGCCAGCAGCCACCCCGAGACCGCTAACACTGAAGCTTTCTTT. Residues: CASSHPETANTEAFF. The chain recombines TRBV7-2 with TRBJ1-1; no reliable D call. Per germline, CDR1 SGHTA and CDR2 FQGNSA. V gave up 5 bases and J gave up 2 bases, with 15 bases separating them. CDR3 length: 15 residues.

The V call is TRBV4-3, the J call TRBJ2-1, with 9 bases that match TRBD2. Germline CDR1 LGHNA, CDR2 YSLEER. V was pared by 0 bases and J by 4 bases, with 4 bases of the junction left unmatched. The CDR3 totals 16 residues. The DNA of the CDR3 is TGCGCCAGCAGCCAAGATAGCGGGAGAGGTTACAATGAGCAGTTCTTC. This codes for CASSQDSGRGYNEQFF.